Listed here are 24 T cell receptor beta chains from one sample, sequenced in a study of regulatory T cells in long-lasting Graves disease. TCR beta libraries were built with iRepertoire HTBI primers and Arm-PCR of CDR3 regions. MiXCR was run by TCRdb on the multiplex PCR reads, yielding one entry per CDR3 protein. The sample shows hundreds of thousands of distinct CDR3 sequences, 15% of them seen only once. Time point described: newly diagnosed GD, antithyroid drugs for less than 3 months. PBMC-derived RNA was used for the TCR library. The sample here was peripheral blood mononuclear cells (PBMCs), taken at new diagnosis, from a patient treated with antithyroid drugs. These receptors came from a female donor with Graves disease.

This chain joins TRBV6-5 and TRBJ2-7; 10 bases map to TRBD2. This CDR3 contains 15 residues. CDR1 MNHEY and CDR2 SVGAGI come from the germline V gene. The ends lost 3 bases at V and 4 bases at J; junction bases unmatched: 6. CDR3 in DNA: TGTGCCAGCAGTTATTCACTAGCGGGACGATACGAGCAGTACTTC. Protein: CASSYSLAGRYEQYF.

This clonotype has only a few counts. The V call is TRBV29-1, the J call TRBJ1-1; D may be TRBD1 (5 bases). The germline CDR1 and CDR2 sequences are SQVTM and ANQGSEA. The CDR3 totals 12 residues. Trimming left V 3 bases short and J 10 bases short, with 15 bases between. CDR3 protein: CSVDYGATGAFF. Written as DNA, the CDR3 is TGCAGCGTTGATTACGGGGCCACGGGAGCTTTCTTT.

This clonotype has a count of ten or more. The V gene is TRBV7-9, the J gene TRBJ1-1, with 9 bases identical to TRBD1. The CDR3 consists of 14 residues. Germline CDR1 and CDR2: SEHNR and FQNEAQ (reference sequence). V gave up 5 bases and J gave up 1 base; unmatched junction bases: 2. The CDR3 sequence is CASSRQGGNTEAFF. The CDR3 region has the DNA TGTGCCAGCAGCAGACAGGGGGGGAACACTGAAGCTTTCTTT.

This clonotype came up many times. This chain links TRBV30 with TRBJ2-7; possible D gene TRBD1, 6 bases. Germline lookup yields CDR1 GTSNPN and CDR2 SVGIG (reference sequence). The CDR3 runs 13 residues. Trimming stripped 6 bases from V and 0 bases from J, with 12 bases between. The CDR3: CACGQSRSYEQYF. CDR3 nucleotide sequence: TGTGCCTGCGGACAGAGCCGCTCCTACGAGCAGTACTTC.

The chain employs TRBV28 and TRBJ1-5; TRBD1 might be the D (5 bases). V lost 5 bases, J lost 6 bases, and 14 bases lay in between. CDR3 length: 14 amino acids. Looked up from germline, CDR1 is MDHEN and CDR2 is SYDVKM. CDR3 DNA sequence: TGTGCCAGCAGTCTTCCTGGGGGATCTCAGCCCCAGCATTTT. It specifies CASSLPGGSQPQHF.

This clonotype was detected many times. The rearrangement uses TRBV27 and TRBJ2-5; D remains ambiguous. Trimming removed 0 bases at V and 2 bases at J, with 4 bases between. This CDR3 is 13 amino acids long. Germline V gives CDR1 MNHEY, CDR2 SMNVEV (reference sequence). In DNA form, the CDR3 reads TGTGCCAGCAGTTTATCGCGACAAGAGACCCAGTACTTC. Translated: CASSLSRQETQYF.

This clonotype was counted at least ten times. V and J are TRBV20-1 and TRBJ1-1; D may be TRBD1 (6 bases). The CDR3 is 14 residues long. The V gene lost 3 bases and the J gene lost 6 bases, with 17 bases spanning the gap. The germline V gene encodes CDR1 DFQATT and CDR2 SNEGSKA (reference sequence). The DNA of the CDR3 is TGCAGTGCTAGGCCCCCGGGGGCAAGATCTGAAGCTTTCTTT. Amino acid sequence: CSARPPGARSEAFF.

The chain employs TRBV19 and TRBJ2-3; 8 bases are shared with TRBD2. The CDR3 loop spans 14 amino acids. With 6 bases clipped from V and 4 bases from J, the junction kept 6 bases outside the gene matches. The germline gives CDR1 LNHDA, CDR2 SQIVND (reference sequence). The CDR3 region has the DNA TGTGCCAGTAGCACTAGCGGCACCTCAGATACGCAGTATTTT. This encodes CASSTSGTSDTQYF.

This clonotype occurred many times. This rearrangement joins TRBV11-2 to TRBJ2-7; the D is unclear. Germline CDR1 is SGHAT and CDR2 is FQNNGV. V was pared by 0 bases and J by 3 bases, with 6 bases between. The length of the CDR3 is 13 residues. The CDR3 DNA reads as TGTGCCAGCAGCTTAGAAGTCGTCTACGAGCAGTACTTC. Its translation is CASSLEVVYEQYF.

The chain joins TRBV27 to TRBJ2-1; D is ambiguous. The length of the CDR3 is 13 residues. Trimming cost V 1 base and J 7 bases, with 8 bases left between them. Germline lookup yields CDR1 MNHEY and CDR2 SMNVEV (reference sequence). The CDR3 coding sequence is TGTGCCAGCAGTTTATTAGGATGGAATGAGCAGTTCTTC. It translates to CASSLLGWNEQFF.

This rearrangement joins TRBV14 to TRBJ2-1; no firm D call. Trimming cost V 3 bases and J 12 bases, with 9 bases left between them. Germline CDR1 reads SGHDN; CDR2 reads FVKESK. This CDR3 comprises 11 residues. The CDR3 bases are TGTGCCAGCAGCCATGCCTTATGGCAGTTCTTC. Translating it yields CASSHALWQFF.

With regard to this clonotype: A much larger clone is a single base away; this may be a read error. CDR3 sequence: CASSGSQRRNTEAFF. The CDR3 DNA follows: TGTGCCAGCAGTGGCTCACAGCGTAGGAACACTGAAGCTTTCTTT. V and J are TRBV6-2 or TRBV6-3 and TRBJ1-1; D gene uncertain. This CDR3 comprises 15 residues. Trimming cost V 5 bases and J 1 base, with 14 bases left between them. Per the germline V gene, CDR1 is MNHEY and CDR2 is SVGEGT.

This clonotype was found many times. The chain recombines TRBV6-1 with TRBJ1-4; the D is unclear. V shed 1 base and J shed 4 bases, with 7 bases lying between them. Germline CDR1 MNHNS, CDR2 SASEGT. This CDR3 has 14 residues. CDR3 region: CASSEGRINEKLFF. The CDR3 region has the DNA TGTGCCAGCAGTGAAGGTCGGATTAATGAAAAACTGTTTTTT.

This clonotype was recorded many times. This chain joins TRBV4-2 and TRBJ1-2; no firm D call. Germline V CDR1 and CDR2: LGHNA, YNFKEQ. Trimming took off 0 bases at V and 8 bases at J, with 13 bases between the two ends. CDR3 length: 14 residues. The CDR3 protein is CASSQDSKGSGYTF. CDR3 nucleotide sequence: TGTGCCAGCAGCCAAGATTCGAAAGGGAGCGGCTACACCTTC.

This clonotype came up many times. V usage is TRBV6-1 and J usage is TRBJ2-7, with D unclear. This CDR3 has 16 amino acids. V dropped 5 bases and J dropped 2 bases, with 19 bases sitting between them. CDR1 and CDR2 from the germline V gene are MNHNS and SASEGT. The CDR3 sequence: CASSPKTQKEPYEQYF. The CDR3 nucleotides read TGTGCCAGCAGTCCGAAGACTCAAAAAGAACCCTACGAGCAGTACTTC.

This clonotype was recorded at least ten times. This chain connects TRBV24-1 to TRBJ1-5; D not certain. The CDR3 length is 17 residues. CDR1 KGHDR and CDR2 SFDVKD come from the germline V gene. Trimming took 2 bases from V and 0 from J, leaving 13 bases between them. CDR3 coding DNA: TGTGCCACCAGTGATTCCTTGGGAGAGTATAGCAATCAGCCCCAGCATTTT. Its protein product is CATSDSLGEYSNQPQHF.

Concerning this clonotype itself: Its ends do not fully match the called genes, so a read error is possible. V and J are TRBV7-2 and TRBJ2-4, with D possibly called TRBD1 or TRBD2 (6 bases each). Per germline, CDR1 SGHTA and CDR2 FQGNSA. CDR3 size: 15 residues. CDR3: CASSLGRGLENIQYF. Here the CDR3 DNA reads TGTGCCAGCAGTTTAGGCCGGGGGCTGGAAAACATTCAGTACTTC.

At least ten counts were recorded for this clonotype. This CDR3 is CASSSSTNQPQHF. In DNA form, the CDR3 reads TGTGCCAGCAGCTCTTCTACCAACCAGCCCCAGCATTTT. The genes are TRBV5-6 and TRBJ1-5; D gene uncertain. Germline assignment: CDR1 SGHDT and CDR2 YYEEEE. Trimming shortened V by 3 bases and J by 7 bases, and 11 bases separated the two germline ends. The CDR3 is 13 amino acids. Full variable domain (missing parts from reference TRBV5-6 and TRBJ1-5): DAGVTQSPTHLIKTRGQQVTLRCSPKSGHDTVSWYQQALGQGPQFIFQYYEEEERQRGNFPDRFSGHQFPNYSSELNVNALLLGDSALYLCASSSSTNQPQHFGDGTRLSIL.

This clonotype appeared a few times. The chain carries TRBV29-1 and TRBJ1-1; 12 positions match TRBD1. Germline loops: CDR1 SQVTM, CDR2 ANQGSEA. V lost 4 bases to trimming and J lost 5 bases; unmatched junction nucleotides: 5. This CDR3 spans 14 amino acids. DNA for the CDR3: TGCAGCGTTGTGGGGACAGGGGGCCGAACTGAAGCTTTCTTT. As protein: CSVVGTGGRTEAFF.

Ten or more counts support this clonotype. The V and J genes are TRBV5-1 and TRBJ1-2, with 7 nucleotides matching TRBD1. V was clipped by 4 bases and J by 4 bases; unmatched bases: 4. CDR1 and CDR2 from the germline V gene are SGHRS and YFSETQ. The CDR3 runs to 13 residues. The CDR3 nucleotides are TGCGCCAGCAGCCCGGACAGGACCTATGGCTACACCTTC. This gives the protein CASSPDRTYGYTF. Drawing the rest from reference TRBV5-1 and TRBJ1-2, the complete variable domain is KAGVTQTPRYLIKTRGQQVTLSCSPISGHRSVSWYQQTPGQGLQFLFEYFSETQRNKGNFPGRFSGRQFSNSRSEMNVSTLELGDSALYLCASSPDRTYGYTFGSGTRLTVV.

This clonotype has more than one count but fewer than ten. This sequence may be a read error, since a much larger clone differs from it by one base. The chain carries TRBV7-2 and TRBJ2-7; 8 nucleotides align to TRBD2. Trimming took 8 bases from V and 1 from J; bases not matched to a gene: 19. Germline V lookup: CDR1 SGHTA, CDR2 FQGNSA. CDR3 length equals 18 residues. The CDR3 spells CASGPSGREVMASYEQYF. The CDR3 DNA is TGTGCCAGCGGCCCGAGCGGGAGAGAAGTTATGGCGTCCTACGAGCAGTACTTC. Filled out from reference TRBV7-2 and TRBJ2-7, the complete variable domain reads GAGVSQSPSNKVTEKGKDVELRCDPISGHTALYWYRQSLGQGLEFLIYFQGNSAPDKSGLPSDRFSAERTGGSVSTLTIQRTQQEDSAVYLCASGPSGREVMASYEQYFGPGTRLTVT.

This clonotype was detected many times. The J gene is TRBJ1-1, the V gene TRBV12-3 or TRBV12-4; TRBD1 might be the D (6 bases). V was pared by 10 bases and J by 3 bases, with 21 bases between. The CDR3 totals 15 residues. The CDR3 DNA sequence: TGTGCCACCACCTCAGGGCAGGGGATCCACACTGAAGCTTTCTTT. Protein: CATTSGQGIHTEAFF.

This clonotype was seen ten or more times. The CDR3 coding sequence is TGTGCCAGCAGCTTGGAGGGGCTCCATCAGCCCCAGCATTTT. This translates into CASSLEGLHQPQHF. This sequence joins TRBV5-6 and TRBJ1-5; TRBD1 is a possible D gene (5 bases). CDR1 is SGHDT and CDR2 is YYEEEE in the germline V gene. V was clipped by 0 bases and J by 5 bases, with 9 bases between them. The CDR3 loop spans 14 amino acids.

In this sample, this clonotype turned up many times. This chain links TRBV20-1 with TRBJ2-1; 9 bases agree with TRBD1. Trimming took 3 bases from V and 7 from J; bases not matched to a gene: 13. This CDR3 is built from 16 residues. CDR1 is DFQATT, CDR2 SNEGSKA, per germline (reference sequence). The CDR3 loop is CSASPPGQGSLNEQFF. The CDR3 DNA is TGCAGTGCTAGTCCCCCGGGACAGGGCTCTTTGAATGAGCAGTTCTTC.